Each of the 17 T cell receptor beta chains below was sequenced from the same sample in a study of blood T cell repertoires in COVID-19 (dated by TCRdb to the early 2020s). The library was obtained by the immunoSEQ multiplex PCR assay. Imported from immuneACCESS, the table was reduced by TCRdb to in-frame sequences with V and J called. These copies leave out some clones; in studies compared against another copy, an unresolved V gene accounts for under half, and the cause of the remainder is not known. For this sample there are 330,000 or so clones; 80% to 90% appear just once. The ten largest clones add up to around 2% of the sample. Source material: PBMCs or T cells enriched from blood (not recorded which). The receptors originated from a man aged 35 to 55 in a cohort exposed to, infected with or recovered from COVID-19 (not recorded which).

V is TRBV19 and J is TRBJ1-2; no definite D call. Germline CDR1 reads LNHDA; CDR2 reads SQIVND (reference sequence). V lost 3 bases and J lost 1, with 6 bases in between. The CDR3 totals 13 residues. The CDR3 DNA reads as TGTGCCAGTAGTATGGCAAATAACTATGGCTACACCTTC. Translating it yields CASSMANNYGYTF.

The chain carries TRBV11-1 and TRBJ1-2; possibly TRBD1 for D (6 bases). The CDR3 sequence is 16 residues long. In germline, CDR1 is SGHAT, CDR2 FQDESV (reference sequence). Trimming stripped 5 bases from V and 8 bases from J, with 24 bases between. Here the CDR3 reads CASSPRTGRGIGGYTF. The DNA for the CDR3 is TGTGCCAGCAGCCCACGGACTGGTAGGGGGATCGGGGGCTACACCTTC.

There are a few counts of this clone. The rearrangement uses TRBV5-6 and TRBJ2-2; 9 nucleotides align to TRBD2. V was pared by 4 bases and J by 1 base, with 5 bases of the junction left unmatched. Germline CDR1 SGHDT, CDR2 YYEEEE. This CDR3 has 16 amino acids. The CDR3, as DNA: TGTGCCAGCAGCCCCTTGACTAGCGGGAACACCGGGGAGCTGTTTTTT. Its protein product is CASSPLTSGNTGELFF.

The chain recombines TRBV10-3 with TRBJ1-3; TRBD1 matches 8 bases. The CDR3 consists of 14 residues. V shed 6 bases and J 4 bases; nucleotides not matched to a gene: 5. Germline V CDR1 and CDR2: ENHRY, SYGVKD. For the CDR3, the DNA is TGTGCCATCAGCGGACAGGGTGGAGGAAACACCATATATTTT. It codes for CAISGQGGGNTIYF.

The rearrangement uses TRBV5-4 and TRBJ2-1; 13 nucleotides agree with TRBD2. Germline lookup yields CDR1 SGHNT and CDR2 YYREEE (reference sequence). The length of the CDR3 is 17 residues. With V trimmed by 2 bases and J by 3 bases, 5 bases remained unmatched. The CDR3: CASSFGTSGVIYNEQFF. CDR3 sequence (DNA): TGTGCCAGCAGCTTTGGGACTAGCGGGGTCATCTACAATGAGCAGTTCTTC.

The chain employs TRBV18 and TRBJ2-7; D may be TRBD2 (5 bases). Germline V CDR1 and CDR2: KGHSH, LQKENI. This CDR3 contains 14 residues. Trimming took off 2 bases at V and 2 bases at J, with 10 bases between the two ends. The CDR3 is CASSPSLAAYEQYF. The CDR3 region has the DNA TGTGCCAGCTCACCATCCCTAGCCGCCTACGAGCAGTACTTC.

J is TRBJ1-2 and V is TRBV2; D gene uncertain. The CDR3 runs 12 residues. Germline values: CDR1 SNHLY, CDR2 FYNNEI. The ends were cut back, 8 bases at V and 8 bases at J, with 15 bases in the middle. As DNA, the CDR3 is TGTGCCAGCTCCACCACAGCAAGGGGCTACACCTTC. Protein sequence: CASSTTARGYTF.

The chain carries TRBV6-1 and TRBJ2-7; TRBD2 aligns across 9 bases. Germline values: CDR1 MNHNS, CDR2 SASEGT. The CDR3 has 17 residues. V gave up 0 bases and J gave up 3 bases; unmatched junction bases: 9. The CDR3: CASSEALLAGVGYEQYF. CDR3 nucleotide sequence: TGTGCCAGCAGTGAAGCCCTTTTAGCGGGAGTAGGCTACGAGCAGTACTTC.

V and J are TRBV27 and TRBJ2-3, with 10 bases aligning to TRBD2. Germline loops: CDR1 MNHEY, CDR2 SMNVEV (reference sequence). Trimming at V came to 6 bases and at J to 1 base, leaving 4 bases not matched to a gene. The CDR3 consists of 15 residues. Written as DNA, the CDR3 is TGTGCCAGCAGGGACCTAGCGGGAGGCACAGATACGCAGTATTTT. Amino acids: CASRDLAGGTDTQYF.

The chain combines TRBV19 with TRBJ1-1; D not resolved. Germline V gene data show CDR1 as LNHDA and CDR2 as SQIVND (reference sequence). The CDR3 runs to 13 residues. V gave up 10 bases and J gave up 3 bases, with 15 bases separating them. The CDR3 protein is CATMPPEYTEAFF. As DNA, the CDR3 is TGTGCCACTATGCCCCCCGAATACACTGAAGCTTTCTTT.

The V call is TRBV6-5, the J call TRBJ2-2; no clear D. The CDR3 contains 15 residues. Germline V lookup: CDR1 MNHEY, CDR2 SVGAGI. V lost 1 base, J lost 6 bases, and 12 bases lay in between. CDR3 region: CASSYFPGWSGELFF. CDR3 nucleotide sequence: TGTGCCAGCAGTTACTTTCCAGGATGGTCCGGGGAGCTGTTTTTT.

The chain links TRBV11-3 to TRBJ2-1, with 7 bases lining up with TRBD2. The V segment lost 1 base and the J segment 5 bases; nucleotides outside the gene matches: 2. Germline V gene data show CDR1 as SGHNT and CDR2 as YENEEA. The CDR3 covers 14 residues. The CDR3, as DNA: TGTGCCAGCAGCTTAGTCCGGGGGGACAATGAGCAGTTCTTC. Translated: CASSLVRGDNEQFF.

CDR3 in DNA: TGTGCCAGCAAAGTCTCACTAGCGGGAGGTGGCGGGGAGCTGTTTTTT. It is translated as CASKVSLAGGGGELFF. The chain carries TRBV2 and TRBJ2-2; 12 bases map to TRBD2. The CDR3 has 16 residues. V was clipped by 7 bases and J by 7 bases; unmatched bases: 10. Germline V gene lookup returns CDR1 SNHLY and CDR2 FYNNEI.

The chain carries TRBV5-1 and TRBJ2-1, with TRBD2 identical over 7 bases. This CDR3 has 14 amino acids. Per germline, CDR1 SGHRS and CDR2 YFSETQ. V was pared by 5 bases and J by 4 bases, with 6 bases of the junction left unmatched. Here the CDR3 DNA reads TGCGCCAGCAGACAAAGCGGGAATTACAATGAGCAGTTCTTC. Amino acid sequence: CASRQSGNYNEQFF.

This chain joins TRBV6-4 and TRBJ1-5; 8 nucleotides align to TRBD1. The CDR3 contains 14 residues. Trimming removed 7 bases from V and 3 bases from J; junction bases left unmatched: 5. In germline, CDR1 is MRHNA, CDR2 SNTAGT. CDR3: CASNHQGANQPQHF. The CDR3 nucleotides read TGTGCCAGCAACCACCAGGGGGCCAATCAGCCCCAGCATTTT.

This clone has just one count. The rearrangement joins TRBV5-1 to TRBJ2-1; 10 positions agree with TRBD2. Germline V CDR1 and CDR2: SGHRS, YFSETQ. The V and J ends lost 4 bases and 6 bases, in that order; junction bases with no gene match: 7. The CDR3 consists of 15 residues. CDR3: CASSTLAGGSNEQFF. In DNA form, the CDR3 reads TGCGCCAGCAGCACCTTAGCGGGAGGTTCCAATGAGCAGTTCTTC.

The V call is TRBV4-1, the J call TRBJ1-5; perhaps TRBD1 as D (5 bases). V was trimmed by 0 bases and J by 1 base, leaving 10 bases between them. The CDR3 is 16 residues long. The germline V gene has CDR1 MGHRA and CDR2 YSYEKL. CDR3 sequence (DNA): TGCGCCAGCAGCCAAGAATGGGGCCGGAGCAATCAGCCCCAGCATTTT. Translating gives CASSQEWGRSNQPQHF.